A selection of T cell receptor beta chains follows, all from one sample in a study of OX40 agonist ivuxolimab in advanced cancers. Sequencing was performed with immunoSEQ multiplex PCR; in TCRdb, only in-frame clones are kept and a portion is missing. The profile shows some 86,000 clones, 70% to 90% of them singletons. Here the sequenced sample was CD4+ or CD8+ T cells sorted from blood, taken in a trial of the OX40 agonist ivuxolimab. The receptor source for this set is an adult with an advanced solid tumor such as melanoma, head and neck, liver or kidney cancer. CDR3s include the opening cysteine and the closing phenylalanine or tryptophan. D genes are given only for firm matches. The size of a clone is reported for some rows only, either as once, few or many, or as a class for expanded clones.

NA	TRBV28	NA	TRBJ2-7	TGTGCCTCGAATGGGGTCTACGAGCAGTACTTC	CASNGVYEQYF
NA	TRBV18	NA	TRBJ2-7	TGTGCCAGCTCCCCCAGGGGGAGGCACGCCTACGAGCAGTACTTC	CASSPRGRHAYEQYF
NA	TRBV27	NA	TRBJ1-6	TGTGCCAGCAGTCCTAGGGGGTGGTCACCCCTCCACTTT	CASSPRGWSPLHF
few	TRBV10-2	TRBD1	TRBJ1-5	TGCGCCAGCAATGGACAGGGGGTCGGACAGCCCCAGCATTTT	CASNGQGVGQPQHF
NA	TRBV6-5	TRBD1	TRBJ2-1	TGTGCCAGCAGTTACCACAGGGGGCGTAACAATGAGCAGTTCTTC	CASSYHRGRNNEQFF
NA	TRBV6-6	NA	TRBJ2-3	TGTGCCAGCGGACCCTCCGGAGATACGCAGTATTTT	CASGPSGDTQYF
NA	TRBV29-1	NA	TRBJ2-1	TGCAGCGTGCGAGGGGAAAGCTCCTACAATGAGCAGTTCTTC	CSVRGESSYNEQFF
NA	TRBV6-5	TRBD1	TRBJ1-1	TGTGCCAGCAGCCGGGACAGGGGCCCGAATGAAGCTTTCTTT	CASSRDRGPNEAFF
few	TRBV5-1	NA	TRBJ2-7	TGCGCCAGCAGCTCGGGGGCACTCTACGAGCAGTACTTC	CASSSGALYEQYF
NA	TRBV10-2	TRBD2	TRBJ2-5	TGCGCCAGCAGTGGAGTAGCGGGAGGCCCTCAAGAGACCCAGTACTTC	CASSGVAGGPQETQYF
NA	TRBV15	NA	TRBJ2-3	TGTGCCACCAGCCCGGCAGGCGGGACGAGCACAGATACGCAGTATTTT	CATSPAGGTSTDTQYF
NA	TRBV2	NA	TRBJ1-5	TGTGCCAGCAGTCGCCCAGGCAATCAGCCCCAGCATTTT	CASSRPGNQPQHF
NA	TRBV6-1	NA	TRBJ1-1	TGTGCCAGCAGTTACGCCGGGAGGCCTTTCTTT	CASSYAGRPFF
NA	TRBV5-6	NA	TRBJ1-4	TGTGCCAGCAGCCAACGGGGCTCTAATGAAAAACTGTTTTTT	CASSQRGSNEKLFF
NA	TRBV4-3	TRBD2	TRBJ2-5	TGCGCCAGCAGCCAAGATGAGTGGGGGGGAGGGGAGACCCAGTACTTC	CASSQDEWGGGETQYF
NA	TRBV6-5	TRBD2	TRBJ2-1	TGTGCCAGCAGTATCCGGGACTATAGTGTGGAGCAGTTCTTC	CASSIRDYSVEQFF
few	TRBV30	TRBD1	TRBJ1-3	TGTGCCTGGGGACAGGGCCTTACCTTCTCTGGAAACACCATATATTTT	CAWGQGLTFSGNTIYF
NA	TRBV29-1	NA	TRBJ1-2	TGCAGCGTTGCAGGGTCCATTGGCTACACCTTC	CSVAGSIGYTF
NA	TRBV28	TRBD2	TRBJ2-3	TGTGCCAGCAAAAAGGGACTAGCGGGAAACACGCAGTATTTT	CASKKGLAGNTQYF
once	TRBV11-1	NA	TRBJ2-3	TGTGCCAGCAGCTTTCGTACAGGGCTTTATGGCACAGATACGCAGTATTTT	CASSFRTGLYGTDTQYF
NA	TRBV6-5	NA	TRBJ1-4	TGTGCCAGCAGCCGAACGGGGGAGGAAAAACTGTTTTTT	CASSRTGEEKLFF
NA	TRBV5-6	TRBD1	TRBJ1-5	TGTGCCAGCAGCTCCAGGGGGGAGAGCAATCAGCCCCAGCATTTT	CASSSRGESNQPQHF
few	TRBV5-1	NA	TRBJ2-2	TGCGCCAGCAGCTTGGAGTATCCGAACACCGGGGAGCTGTTTTTT	CASSLEYPNTGELFF
NA	TRBV7-9	NA	TRBJ2-4	TGTGCCAGCAGCACGTTTGGACCTGGAGGAGCCAAAAACATTCAGTACTTC	CASSTFGPGGAKNIQYF
NA	TRBV29-1	TRBD1	TRBJ1-4	TGCAGCGTCTCCAAGGGGGACAGGGGTGAAAAACTGTTTTTT	CSVSKGDRGEKLFF
NA	TRBV7-2	TRBD2	TRBJ2-3	TGTGCCAGCAGTACTAGCGGGGGGAGAACAGATACGCAGTATTTT	CASSTSGGRTDTQYF
NA	TRBV15	NA	TRBJ2-2	TGTGCCACCAGCAGAGAGATGGGAAACACCGGGGAGCTGTTTTTT	CATSREMGNTGELFF
NA	TRBV11-2	TRBD2	TRBJ2-3	TGTGCCAGCAGCTACCCGGGACTAGCGGATACGCAGTATTTT	CASSYPGLADTQYF
NA	TRBV6-1	TRBD2	TRBJ2-7	TGTGCCACAGACTACGGGGGGGATACCTACGAGCAGTACTTC	CATDYGGDTYEQYF
NA	TRBV6-1	NA	TRBJ1-4	TGTGCCAGCAGGTACCGGGAGAATGAAAAACTGTTTTTT	CASRYRENEKLFF
few	TRBV5-1	NA	TRBJ2-5	TGCGCCAGCAGCTCTACGAGCGGTCAAGAGACCCAGTACTTC	CASSSTSGQETQYF
NA	TRBV7-3	TRBD2	TRBJ2-3	TGTGCCAGCAGAGAGGGGACTAGCGGGGAGACAGATACGCAGTATTTT	CASREGTSGETDTQYF
NA	TRBV5-1	NA	TRBJ1-5	TGCGCCAGCAGCTTGGGGGGGAGTGGAGTCAATAGCAATCAGCCCCAGCATTTT	CASSLGGSGVNSNQPQHF
NA	TRBV6-5	NA	TRBJ2-1	TGTGCCAGCAGTTACTCGAGGGGGTACAATGAGCAGTTCTTC	CASSYSRGYNEQFF
NA	TRBV9	TRBD2	TRBJ2-2	TGTGCCAGCACCCTCGGACTAGCGCCGACCGGGGAGCTGTTTTTT	CASTLGLAPTGELFF
NA	TRBV19	TRBD2	TRBJ2-1	TGTGCCAGTAGGATAACTAGCGGGGCCTCCTACAATGAGCAGTTCTTC	CASRITSGASYNEQFF
NA	TRBV7-2	TRBD2	TRBJ2-1	TGTGCCAGCAGAAAGACTAGCGGAGGGGATGAGCAGTTCTTC	CASRKTSGGDEQFF
NA	TRBV27	NA	TRBJ1-5	TGTGCCAGCAGTCCCTCGGCGGGGCCCCAGCATTTT	CASSPSAGPQHF
few	TRBV30	TRBD2	TRBJ2-7	TGTGCCTGGTTAGCGGGAGGGCACGAGCAGTACTTC	CAWLAGGHEQYF
NA	TRBV14	TRBD2	TRBJ2-7	TGTGCCAGCAGCCAAGATTTGGTAGCGGGGATCTACGAGCAGTACTTC	CASSQDLVAGIYEQYF